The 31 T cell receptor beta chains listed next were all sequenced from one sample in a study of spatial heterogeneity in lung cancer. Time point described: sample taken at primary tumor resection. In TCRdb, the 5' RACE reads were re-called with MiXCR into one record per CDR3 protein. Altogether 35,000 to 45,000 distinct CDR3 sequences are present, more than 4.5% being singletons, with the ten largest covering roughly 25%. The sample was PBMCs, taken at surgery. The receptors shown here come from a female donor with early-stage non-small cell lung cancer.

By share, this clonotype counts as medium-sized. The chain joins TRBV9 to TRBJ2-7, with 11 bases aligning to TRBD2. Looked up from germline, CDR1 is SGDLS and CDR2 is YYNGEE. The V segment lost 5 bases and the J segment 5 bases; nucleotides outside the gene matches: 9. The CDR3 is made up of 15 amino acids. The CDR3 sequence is CASSFNPGLADEQYF. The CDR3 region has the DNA TGTGCCAGCAGTTTTAACCCGGGACTAGCGGACGAGCAGTACTTC.

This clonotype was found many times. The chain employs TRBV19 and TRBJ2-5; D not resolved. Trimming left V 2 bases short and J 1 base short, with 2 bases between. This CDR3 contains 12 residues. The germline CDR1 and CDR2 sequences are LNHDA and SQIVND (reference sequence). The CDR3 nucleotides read TGTGCCAGTAGTATACCCCAAGAGACCCAGTACTTC. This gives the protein CASSIPQETQYF.

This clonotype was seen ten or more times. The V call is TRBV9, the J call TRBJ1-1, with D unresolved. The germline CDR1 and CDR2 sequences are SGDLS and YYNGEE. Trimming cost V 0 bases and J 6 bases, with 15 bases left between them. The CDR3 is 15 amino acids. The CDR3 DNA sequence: TGTGCCAGCAGCGTAGGGTTCAGGAGCGGCTCTGAAGCTTTCTTT. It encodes CASSVGFRSGSEAFF.

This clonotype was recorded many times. CDR3 sequence: CASSPEQTYQPQHF. The CDR3 coding sequence is TGTGCCAGCTCACCCGAACAGACTTATCAGCCCCAGCATTTT. J is TRBJ1-5 and V is TRBV18, with no clear D. The CDR3 covers 14 residues. The V gene's germline CDR1 is KGHSH and CDR2 LQKENI. V was cut by 3 bases and J by 5 bases, with 11 bases left in between.

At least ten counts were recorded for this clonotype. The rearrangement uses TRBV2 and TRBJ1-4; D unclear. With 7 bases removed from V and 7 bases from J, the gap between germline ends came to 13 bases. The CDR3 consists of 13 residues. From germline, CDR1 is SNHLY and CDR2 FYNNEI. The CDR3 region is CASTPDGIEKLFF. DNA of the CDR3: TGTGCCAGCACCCCAGACGGTATTGAAAAACTGTTTTTT.

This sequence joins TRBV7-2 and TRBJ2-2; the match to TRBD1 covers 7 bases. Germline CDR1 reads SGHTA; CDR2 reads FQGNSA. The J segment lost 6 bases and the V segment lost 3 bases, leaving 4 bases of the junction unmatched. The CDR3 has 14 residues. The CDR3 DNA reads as TGTGCCAGCAGCTTCAACAGGGGCCCCGGGGAGCTGTTTTTT. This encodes CASSFNRGPGELFF.

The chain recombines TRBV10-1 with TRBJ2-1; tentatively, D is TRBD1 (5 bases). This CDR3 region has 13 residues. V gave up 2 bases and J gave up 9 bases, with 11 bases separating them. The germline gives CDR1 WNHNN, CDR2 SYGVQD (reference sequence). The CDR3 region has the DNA TGCGCCAGCAGTGAGATGCCAAGGGGTGAGCAGTTCTTC. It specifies CASSEMPRGEQFF.

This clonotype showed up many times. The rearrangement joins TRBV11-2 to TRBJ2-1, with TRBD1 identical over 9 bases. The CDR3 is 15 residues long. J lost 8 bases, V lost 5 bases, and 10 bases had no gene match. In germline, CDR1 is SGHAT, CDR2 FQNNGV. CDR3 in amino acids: CASSGQGRGSDEQFF. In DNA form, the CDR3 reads TGTGCCAGCAGCGGACAGGGGAGGGGCTCCGATGAGCAGTTCTTC.

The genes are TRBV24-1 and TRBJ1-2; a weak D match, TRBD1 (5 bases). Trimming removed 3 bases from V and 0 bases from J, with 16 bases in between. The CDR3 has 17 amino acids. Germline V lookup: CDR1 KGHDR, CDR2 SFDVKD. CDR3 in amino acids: CATSDPSGRQTNYGYTF. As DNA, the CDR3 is TGTGCCACCAGTGATCCCTCGGGGCGACAGACTAACTATGGCTACACCTTC.

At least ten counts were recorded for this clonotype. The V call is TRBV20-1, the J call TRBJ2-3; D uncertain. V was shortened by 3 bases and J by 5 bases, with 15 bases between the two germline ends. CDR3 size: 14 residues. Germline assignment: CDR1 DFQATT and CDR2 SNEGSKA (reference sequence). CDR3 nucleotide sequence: TGCAGTGCTAGTGGGAAGATGGGCGAAGATACGCAGTATTTT. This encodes CSASGKMGEDTQYF.

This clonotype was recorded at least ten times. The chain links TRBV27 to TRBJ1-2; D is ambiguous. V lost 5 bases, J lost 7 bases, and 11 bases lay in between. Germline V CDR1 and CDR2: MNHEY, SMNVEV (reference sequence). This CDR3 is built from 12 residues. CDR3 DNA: TGTGCCAGCAGTCCACCGTCCGGTGGCTACACCTTC. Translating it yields CASSPPSGGYTF.

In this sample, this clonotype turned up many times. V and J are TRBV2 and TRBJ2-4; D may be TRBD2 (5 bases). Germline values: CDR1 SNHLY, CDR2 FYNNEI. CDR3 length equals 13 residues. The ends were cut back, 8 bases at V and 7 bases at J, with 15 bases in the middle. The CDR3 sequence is CASSTTLGNIQYF. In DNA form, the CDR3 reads TGTGCCAGCTCGACTACGCTGGGGAACATTCAGTACTTC.

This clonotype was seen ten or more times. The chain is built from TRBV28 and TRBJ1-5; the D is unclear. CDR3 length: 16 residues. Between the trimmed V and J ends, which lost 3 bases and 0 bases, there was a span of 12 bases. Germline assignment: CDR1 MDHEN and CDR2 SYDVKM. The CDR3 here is CASSFWSGNSNQPQHF. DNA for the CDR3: TGTGCCAGCAGTTTCTGGTCGGGGAATAGCAATCAGCCCCAGCATTTT.

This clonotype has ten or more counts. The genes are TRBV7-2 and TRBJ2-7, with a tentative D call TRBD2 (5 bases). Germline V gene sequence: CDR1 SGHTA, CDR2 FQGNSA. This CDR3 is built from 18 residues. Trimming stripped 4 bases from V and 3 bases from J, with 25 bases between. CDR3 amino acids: CASSSDWRSYSSNYEQYF. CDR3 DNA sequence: TGTGCCAGCAGCTCCGATTGGAGGTCGTACAGTAGTAACTACGAGCAGTACTTC.

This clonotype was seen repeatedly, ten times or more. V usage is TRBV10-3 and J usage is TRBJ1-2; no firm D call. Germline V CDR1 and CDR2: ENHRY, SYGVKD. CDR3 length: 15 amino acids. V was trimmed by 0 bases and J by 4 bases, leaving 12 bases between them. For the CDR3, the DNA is TGTGCCATCAGTGAGTCGCTGGACGGGCTCTATGGCTACACCTTC. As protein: CAISESLDGLYGYTF.

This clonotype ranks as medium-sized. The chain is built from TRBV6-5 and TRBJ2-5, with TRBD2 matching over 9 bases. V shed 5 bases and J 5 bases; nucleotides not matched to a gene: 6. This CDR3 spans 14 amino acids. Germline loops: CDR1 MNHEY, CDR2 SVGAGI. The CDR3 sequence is CASSPLAGAETQYF. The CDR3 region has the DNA TGTGCCAGCAGTCCGTTAGCGGGGGCGGAGACCCAGTACTTC.

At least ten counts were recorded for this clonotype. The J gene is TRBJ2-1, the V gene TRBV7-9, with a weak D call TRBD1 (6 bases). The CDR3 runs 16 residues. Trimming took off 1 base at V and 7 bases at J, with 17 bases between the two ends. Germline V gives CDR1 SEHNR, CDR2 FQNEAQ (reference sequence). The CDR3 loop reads CASSLGFWGRGNEQFF. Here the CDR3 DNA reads TGTGCCAGCAGCTTAGGTTTTTGGGGGCGCGGGAATGAGCAGTTCTTC. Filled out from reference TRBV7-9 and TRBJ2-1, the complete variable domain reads DTGVSQNPRHKITKRGQNVTFRCDPISEHNRLYWYRQTLGQGPEFLTYFQNEAQLEKSRLLSDRFSAERPKGSFSTLEIQRTEQGDSAMYLCASSLGFWGRGNEQFFGPGTRLTVL.

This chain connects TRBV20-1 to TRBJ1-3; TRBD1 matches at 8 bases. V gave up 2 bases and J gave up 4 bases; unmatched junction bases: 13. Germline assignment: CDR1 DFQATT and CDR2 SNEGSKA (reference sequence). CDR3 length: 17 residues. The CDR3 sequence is CSARSWTGPPEGNTIYF. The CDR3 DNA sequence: TGCAGTGCTAGAAGTTGGACAGGGCCACCTGAGGGAAACACCATATATTTT.

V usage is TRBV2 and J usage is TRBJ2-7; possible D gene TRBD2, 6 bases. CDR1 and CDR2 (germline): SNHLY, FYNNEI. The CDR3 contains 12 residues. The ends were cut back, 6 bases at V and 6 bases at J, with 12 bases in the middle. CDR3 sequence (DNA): TGTGCCAGCAGGGGACTGCCACTCGAGCAGTACTTC. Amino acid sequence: CASRGLPLEQYF.

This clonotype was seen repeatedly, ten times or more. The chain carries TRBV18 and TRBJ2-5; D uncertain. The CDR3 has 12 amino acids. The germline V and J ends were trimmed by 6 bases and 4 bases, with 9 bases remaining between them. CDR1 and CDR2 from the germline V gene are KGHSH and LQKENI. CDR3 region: CASSPSGETQYF. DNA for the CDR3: TGTGCCAGCTCCCCCAGTGGAGAGACCCAGTACTTC. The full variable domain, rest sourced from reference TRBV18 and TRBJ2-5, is NAGVMQNPRHLVRRRGQEARLRCSPMKGHSHVYWYRQLPEEGLKFMVYLQKENIIDESGMPKERFSAEFPKEGPSILRIQQVVRGDSAAYFCASSPSGETQYFGPGTRLLVL.

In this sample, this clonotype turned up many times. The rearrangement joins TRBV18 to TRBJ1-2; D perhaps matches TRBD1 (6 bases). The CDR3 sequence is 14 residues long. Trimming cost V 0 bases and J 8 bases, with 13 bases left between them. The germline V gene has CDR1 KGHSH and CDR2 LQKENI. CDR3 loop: CASSPPNRASGYTF. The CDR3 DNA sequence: TGTGCCAGCTCACCACCCAACAGGGCTAGCGGCTACACCTTC.

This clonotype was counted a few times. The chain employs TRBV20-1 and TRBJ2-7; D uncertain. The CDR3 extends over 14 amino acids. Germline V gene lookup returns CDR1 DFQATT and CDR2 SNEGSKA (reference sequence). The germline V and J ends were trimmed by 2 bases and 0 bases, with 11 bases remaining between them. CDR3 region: CSARWVVTSYEQYF. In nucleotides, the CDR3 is TGCAGTGCTAGATGGGTAGTAACCTCCTACGAGCAGTACTTC.

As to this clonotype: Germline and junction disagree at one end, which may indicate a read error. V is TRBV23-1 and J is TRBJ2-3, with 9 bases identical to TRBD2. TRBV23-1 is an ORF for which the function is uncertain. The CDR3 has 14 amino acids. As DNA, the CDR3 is TGCGCCAGCAGTCAGTCGGGACTAGCAGATATGCAGTATTTT. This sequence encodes CASSQSGLADMQYF.

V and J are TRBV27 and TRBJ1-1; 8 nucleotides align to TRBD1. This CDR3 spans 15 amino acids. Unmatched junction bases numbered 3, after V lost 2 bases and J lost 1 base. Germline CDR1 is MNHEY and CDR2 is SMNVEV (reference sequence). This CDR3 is CASSLGDRRNTEAFF. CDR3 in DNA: TGTGCCAGCAGTTTAGGGGACAGGAGGAACACTGAAGCTTTCTTT.

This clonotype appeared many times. The CDR3 DNA sequence: TGCAGTGCTCCGGGCCACTACTACACAGATACGCAGTATTTT. Its translation: CSAPGHYYTDTQYF. The V call is TRBV20-1, the J call TRBJ2-3; D is ambiguous. CDR3 length: 14 amino acids. The V gene lost 5 bases and the J gene lost 2 bases, with 14 bases spanning the gap. Per the germline V gene, CDR1 is DFQATT and CDR2 is SNEGSKA (reference sequence).

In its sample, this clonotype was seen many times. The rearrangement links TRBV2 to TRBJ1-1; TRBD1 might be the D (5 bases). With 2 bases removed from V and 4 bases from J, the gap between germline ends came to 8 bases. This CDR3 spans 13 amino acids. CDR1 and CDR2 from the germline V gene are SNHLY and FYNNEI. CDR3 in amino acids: CASSEQGATEAFF. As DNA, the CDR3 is TGTGCCAGCAGTGAACAGGGTGCCACTGAAGCTTTCTTT.

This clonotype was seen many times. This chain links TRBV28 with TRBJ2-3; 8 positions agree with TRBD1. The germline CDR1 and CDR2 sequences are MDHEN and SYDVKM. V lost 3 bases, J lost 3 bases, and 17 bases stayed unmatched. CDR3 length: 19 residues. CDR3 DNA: TGTGCCAGCAGTTTCCCCGGGACAGGCATAGCCGGCGAGACAGATACGCAGTATTTT. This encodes CASSFPGTGIAGETDTQYF. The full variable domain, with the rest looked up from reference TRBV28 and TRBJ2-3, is DVKVTQSSRYLVKRTGEKVFLECVQDMDHENMFWYRQDPGLGLRLIYFSYDVKMKEKGDIPEGYSVSREKKERFSLILESASTNQTSMYLCASSFPGTGIAGETDTQYFGPGTRLTVL.

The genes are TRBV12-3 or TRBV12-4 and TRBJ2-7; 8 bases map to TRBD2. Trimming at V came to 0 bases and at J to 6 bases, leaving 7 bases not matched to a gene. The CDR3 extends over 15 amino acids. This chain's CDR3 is CASSLALVRGAEQYF. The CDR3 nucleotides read TGTGCCAGCAGTTTAGCGCTGGTGCGGGGGGCCGAGCAGTACTTC.

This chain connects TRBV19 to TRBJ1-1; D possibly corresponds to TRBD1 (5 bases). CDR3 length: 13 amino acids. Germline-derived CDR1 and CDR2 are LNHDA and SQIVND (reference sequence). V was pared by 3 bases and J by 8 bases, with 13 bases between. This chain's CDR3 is CASSIKGPAEAFF. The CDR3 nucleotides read TGTGCCAGTAGTATCAAGGGACCGGCAGAAGCTTTCTTT.

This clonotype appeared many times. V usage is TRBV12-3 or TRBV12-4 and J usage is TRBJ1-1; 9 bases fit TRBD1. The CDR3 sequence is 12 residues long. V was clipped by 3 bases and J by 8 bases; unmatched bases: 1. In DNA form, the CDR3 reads TGTGCCAGCAGTTTGGGGACAGGGGAAGCTTTCTTT. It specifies CASSLGTGEAFF.

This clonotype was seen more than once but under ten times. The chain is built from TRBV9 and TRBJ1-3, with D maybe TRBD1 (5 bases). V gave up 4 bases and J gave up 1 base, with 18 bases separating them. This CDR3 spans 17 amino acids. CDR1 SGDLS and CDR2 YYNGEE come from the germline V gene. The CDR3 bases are TGTGCCAGCAGCCCCCATCGGGGGTCTGTATCTGGAAACACCATATATTTT. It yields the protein CASSPHRGSVSGNTIYF.